This T cell receptor beta chain is drawn from a study of blood T cells in healthy people across ages. Findings and limits, study-wide: Roughly linear declines in TCR beta diversity per million T cells occurred with age.

Caucasian, healthy and from Russia, the donors were aged between roughly 6 and 95. Primers used in a second PCR of roughly 6 to 11 cycles were a sample-barcoded 5' primer and a J-beta primer mix. Each single sample gave us at least 3 million CDR3-containing paired-end reads. TCRdb called the 5' RACE reads again in MiXCR, with one record for every CDR3 protein. The sample lists nearly 1 million distinct CDR3 sequences, roughly 51% seen once, with over 20% in the top ten. CDR1 and CDR2 (germline): LGHDT, YNNKEL (reference sequence). Trimming removed 6 bases at V and 5 bases at J, with 8 bases between. This CDR3 comprises 12 residues. Turning to this clonotype: Antigen specificity is unknown.

The gene calls are TRBV3-1 and TRBJ2-1, with a tentative D call TRBD2 (5 bases). This TCR came from a woman in her sixties or seventies in good health. The sequenced sample consisted of blood. The CDR3 here is CASSSEHNEQFF. The CDR3 nucleotides are TGTGCCAGCAGTAGCGAGCACAATGAGCAGTTCTTC.